These T cell receptor beta chains were read from a single sample in a study of blood T cell repertoires in COVID-19. Produced via immunoSEQ multiplex PCR; TCRdb's table is partial and in-frame only. Among some 320,000 clones listed, around 88% were seen once. The sample consisted of peripheral blood. The receptors were gathered from a woman under 40 who had recovered from COVID-19. The CDR3 runs from the conserved cysteine through the conserved F or W. D genes are given only for firm matches. Not all rows give a size; the values are once, few, many and, for expanded clones, a class.

CDR3 DNA,CDR3 protein,D gene,J gene,V gene,clone size
TGTGCCAGCAGCCCTACAGGGTCCTCGTACGAGCAGTACTTC,CASSPTGSSYEQYF,NA,TRBJ2-7,TRBV7-7,NA
TGTGCCAGCGGACTGCGCGGAGGCTGGGCAGAAGCTTTCTTT,CASGLRGGWAEAFF,NA,TRBJ1-1,TRBV5-8,once
TGTGCCAGCAGTACCGCGCGCACCGGTAACTATGGCTACACCTTC,CASSTARTGNYGYTF,NA,TRBJ1-2,TRBV28,NA
TGTGCCAGCAGCGTCCTGGGGAGGGGCTTTACCTACGAGCAGTACTTC,CASSVLGRGFTYEQYF,TRBD2,TRBJ2-7,TRBV5-4,NA
TGTGCCAGCAGTTTAAACTCTCTTGTGGGAAACACCATATATTTT,CASSLNSLVGNTIYF,NA,TRBJ1-3,TRBV28,NA
TGTGCCAGCAGCCAATTACCGGCAGGTACGGGGGCTTTCTTT,CASSQLPAGTGAFF,NA,TRBJ1-1,TRBV3-1/TRBV3-2,NA
TGTGCCAGCAGTCTGCGGACACGGAGCACAGATACGCAGTATTTT,CASSLRTRSTDTQYF,NA,TRBJ2-3,TRBV28,once
TGTGCCAGCAGTGAAGAACATCCCTCAAACACCGGGGAGCTGTTTTTT,CASSEEHPSNTGELFF,NA,TRBJ2-2,TRBV2,NA
TGTGCCAGCAGTTTCGAGGTCTCCTACGAGCAGTACTTC,CASSFEVSYEQYF,NA,TRBJ2-7,TRBV28,NA
TGTGCCAGCAGTGCCTCGGCGCAGGGAACAGATACGCAGTATTTT,CASSASAQGTDTQYF,NA,TRBJ2-3,TRBV6-4,NA
TGTGCCAGCAGGCCCAGGGTCACCTATGGCTACACCTTC,CASRPRVTYGYTF,NA,TRBJ1-2,TRBV2,NA
TGTGCCAGCAGCCCAAGGGGCAGCCGCATGATGGACACTGAAGCTTTCTTT,CASSPRGSRMMDTEAFF,NA,TRBJ1-1,TRBV28,NA
TGTGCCAGCAGTTTATCTCAGAACTTGGGAGAAGAGACCCAGTACTTC,CASSLSQNLGEETQYF,NA,TRBJ2-5,TRBV28,NA
TGCGCCAGCAGCCTTAGCGGGGGTTCTTACAATGAGCAGTTCTTC,CASSLSGGSYNEQFF,TRBD2,TRBJ2-1,TRBV4-3,NA
TGTGCCAGCAGCCACCCAAGACCGGGACAGTTTACACCATACGAGCAGTACTTC,CASSHPRPGQFTPYEQYF,TRBD1,TRBJ2-7,TRBV4-2,NA
TGCGCCAGCAGCCGCAGCTTGGCGGGGGGGCTCCATGAGCAGTTCTTC,CASSRSLAGGLHEQFF,TRBD2,TRBJ2-1,TRBV4-1,once
TGTGCCAGCAGTTTATCTGGGACAGGGTCTGGAAACACCATATATTTT,CASSLSGTGSGNTIYF,TRBD1,TRBJ1-3,TRBV6-6,NA
TGTGCCACCAATGGGGGGGGAATATCAATCAAGCCCCAGCATTTT,CATNGGGISIKPQHF,NA,TRBJ1-5,TRBV28,NA
TGTGCCAGCAGTGAGGGACAGGGGAACACTGAAGCTTTCTTT,CASSEGQGNTEAFF,TRBD1,TRBJ1-1,TRBV6-1,NA
TGTGCCAGCAGCCAAGATCCGGCGGGGACTAGCACAGATACGCAGTATTTT,CASSQDPAGTSTDTQYF,NA,TRBJ2-3,TRBV4-2,NA
TGTGCCAGCAGCCAGGGACAGCAGAATGAAAAACTGTTTTTT,CASSQGQQNEKLFF,TRBD1,TRBJ1-4,TRBV5-4,NA
TGTGCCAGTAGTCCTCGACAGGGCGGCACTGAAGCTTTCTTT,CASSPRQGGTEAFF,TRBD1,TRBJ1-1,TRBV19,NA